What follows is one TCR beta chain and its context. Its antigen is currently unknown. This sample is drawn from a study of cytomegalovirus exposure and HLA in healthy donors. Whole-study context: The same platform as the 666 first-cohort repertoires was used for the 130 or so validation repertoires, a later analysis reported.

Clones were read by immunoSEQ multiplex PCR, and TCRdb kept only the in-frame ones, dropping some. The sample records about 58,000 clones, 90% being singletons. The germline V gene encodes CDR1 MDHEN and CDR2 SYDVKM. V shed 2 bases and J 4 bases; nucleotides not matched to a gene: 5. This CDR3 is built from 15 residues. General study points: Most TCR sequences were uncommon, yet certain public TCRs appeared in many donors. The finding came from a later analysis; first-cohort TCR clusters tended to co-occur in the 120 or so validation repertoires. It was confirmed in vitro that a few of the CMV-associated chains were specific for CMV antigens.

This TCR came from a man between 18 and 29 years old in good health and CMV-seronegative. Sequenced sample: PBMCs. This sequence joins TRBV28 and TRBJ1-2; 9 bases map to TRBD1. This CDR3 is CASSLTQGALYGYTF. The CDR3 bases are TGTGCCAGCAGTTTAACACAGGGGGCTCTCTATGGCTACACCTTC.